This T cell receptor (beta chain) appears in the sequencing data of a study of T cells after yellow fever vaccination. This clonotype has more than one count but fewer than ten. Its cognate antigen is unknown. Via MiXCR, TCRdb re-called the 5' RACE reads, giving one row per CDR3 protein. Of about 220,000 distinct CDR3 sequences detected, approximately 3.2% appear once; the ten largest clones hold 3.2%. Study-wide points: Abundant bulk-derived clonotypes could contaminate FACS-sorted repertoires.

The CDR3 sequence is 16 residues long. V lost 3 bases, J lost 6 bases, and 10 bases stayed unmatched. From germline, CDR1 is DFQATT and CDR2 SNEGSKA (reference sequence). The sample was CD4+ T cells sorted from PBMCs, taken 10 days after the yellow fever booster vaccination. This chain uses TRBV20-1 with TRBJ2-3; 12 bases match TRBD2. The source of this sequence is a man aged 18 to 30 who received the YFV17D yellow fever vaccine. This chain's CDR3 is CSASPTSGGPGDTQYF. CDR3 sequence (DNA): TGCAGTGCTAGCCCGACTAGCGGGGGACCGGGGGATACGCAGTATTTT.